This T cell receptor beta chain was recorded in a study of neurological immune-mediated disorders. Germline CDR1 and CDR2: SGDLS and YYNGEE. The V gene lost 4 bases and the J gene lost 7 bases, with 15 bases spanning the gap. The CDR3 is 13 residues long. Noted time point: longitudinal time-point 3. A single record per CDR3 protein comes from TCRdb applying MiXCR to the 5' RACE reads. The sample includes roughly 100,000 distinct CDR3 sequences, 10% to 13% of them seen just once. The specimen sequenced was PBMCs. This clonotype was sampled from a female donor with HTLV-1-associated myelopathy (HAM/TSP). The chain uses TRBV9 and TRBJ2-7; possible D gene TRBD2, 5 bases. CDR3 DNA sequence: TGTGCCAGCAGCCTCCATACGGGGAGTGAGCAGTACTTC. Amino acids: CASSLHTGSEQYF.